The clone carrying this T cell receptor (beta chain) was recorded a few times. This specimen belongs to a study of cytomegalovirus exposure and HLA in healthy donors. The repertoire was sequenced with immunoSEQ multiplex PCR; TCRdb's copy has only in-frame clones and lacks some. The sample records 150,000 to 200,000 clones, around 82% being singletons. With V trimmed by 5 bases and J by 10 bases, 10 bases remained unmatched. Germline CDR1 and CDR2: SNHLY and FYNNEI. The CDR3 sequence is 15 residues long. The TCR comes from a man aged 25-45 years in good health and CMV-seropositive. The sequencing input was PBMCs. V gene TRBV2 combines with J gene TRBJ2-7; 14 nucleotides align to TRBD2. CDR3 region: CASSRLAGGPGRQYF. CDR3 coding DNA: TGTGCCAGCAGTCGACTAGCGGGAGGGCCGGGTCGTCAGTACTTC.